Listed below are T cell receptor beta chains from one sample, sequenced in a study of blood T cell repertoires in COVID-19. Sequencing was performed with immunoSEQ multiplex PCR; in TCRdb, only in-frame clones are kept and a portion is missing. This table holds roughly 190,000 clones, around four fifths found once. Material: peripheral blood. Receptor source: a man aged 25-45 years with active or convalescent COVID-19. Each CDR3 is given with its conserved first and last residue. D genes are given only for firm matches. Size tells how often a clone was seen (once, few, many) or the class of an expanded clone, and some rows leave it out.

d_call: TRBD2
clone_size: -
j_call: TRBJ2-5
v_call: TRBV14
cdr3_nt: TGTGCCAGCAGCCCCGCGTGGGGGGGACAAGAGACCCAGTACTTC
cdr3_aa: CASSPAWGGQETQYF

d_call: -
clone_size: few
j_call: TRBJ1-2
v_call: TRBV6-5
cdr3_nt: TGTGCCAGCAGTTACTCGAATTCAGGGTCCTATGGCTACACCTTC
cdr3_aa: CASSYSNSGSYGYTF

d_call: TRBD1
clone_size: -
j_call: TRBJ1-6
v_call: TRBV5-1
cdr3_nt: TGCGCCAGCAGCTATACTCCGGGACAGAGGATAAATTCACCCCTCCACTTT
cdr3_aa: CASSYTPGQRINSPLHF

d_call: TRBD2
clone_size: -
j_call: TRBJ2-3
v_call: TRBV6-2/TRBV6-3
cdr3_nt: TGTGCCAGCAGTTATGCTAGCGGGGGTCGCACAGATACGCAGTATTTT
cdr3_aa: CASSYASGGRTDTQYF

d_call: TRBD1
clone_size: -
j_call: TRBJ1-1
v_call: TRBV5-1
cdr3_nt: TGCGCCAGCAGGGCGGACAGGGATGTAGCTTTCTTT
cdr3_aa: CASRADRDVAFF

d_call: -
clone_size: once
j_call: TRBJ2-5
v_call: TRBV2
cdr3_nt: TGTGCCAGCAGTGAAGCGGTTCGGCGGGGCGCTCAAGAGACCCAGTACTTC
cdr3_aa: CASSEAVRRGAQETQYF

d_call: -
clone_size: -
j_call: TRBJ1-2
v_call: TRBV27
cdr3_nt: TGTGCCAGCAGTTTGGGGGCAGAGGGCTACACCTTC
cdr3_aa: CASSLGAEGYTF

d_call: -
clone_size: -
j_call: TRBJ1-1
v_call: TRBV29-1
cdr3_nt: TGCAGCGTACGGGGGAGCACTGAAGCTTTCTTT
cdr3_aa: CSVRGSTEAFF

d_call: TRBD2
clone_size: -
j_call: TRBJ2-3
v_call: TRBV6-5
cdr3_nt: TGTGCCAGCAGTCGACTAGCGGGGGGTCAGGATACGCAGTATTTT
cdr3_aa: CASSRLAGGQDTQYF

d_call: TRBD1
clone_size: -
j_call: TRBJ1-2
v_call: TRBV20-1
cdr3_nt: TGCAGTGCTAGTACTCCGACAGGGGCTAACTATGGCTACACCTTC
cdr3_aa: CSASTPTGANYGYTF

d_call: TRBD1
clone_size: -
j_call: TRBJ1-2
v_call: TRBV7-9
cdr3_nt: TGTGCCAGCAGCGATCGACAGGGCTTCTATGGCTACACCTTC
cdr3_aa: CASSDRQGFYGYTF

d_call: -
clone_size: once
j_call: TRBJ2-2
v_call: TRBV5-1
cdr3_nt: TGCGCCAGCAGGGGGGCGGCGAACACCGGGGAGCTGTTTTTT
cdr3_aa: CASRGAANTGELFF

d_call: -
clone_size: -
j_call: TRBJ2-7
v_call: TRBV6-4
cdr3_nt: TGTGCCAGCAGTCCCACTAGTGATAAGAGCTCCTACGAGCAGTACTTC
cdr3_aa: CASSPTSDKSSYEQYF

d_call: -
clone_size: -
j_call: TRBJ1-3
v_call: TRBV4-2
cdr3_nt: TGTGCCAGCAGCCAAGATGCAGGGACAGGAAACACCATATATTTT
cdr3_aa: CASSQDAGTGNTIYF

d_call: -
clone_size: -
j_call: TRBJ1-3
v_call: TRBV14
cdr3_nt: TGTGCCAGCAGCTTTCGCGTTCCGGACACCATATATTTT
cdr3_aa: CASSFRVPDTIYF